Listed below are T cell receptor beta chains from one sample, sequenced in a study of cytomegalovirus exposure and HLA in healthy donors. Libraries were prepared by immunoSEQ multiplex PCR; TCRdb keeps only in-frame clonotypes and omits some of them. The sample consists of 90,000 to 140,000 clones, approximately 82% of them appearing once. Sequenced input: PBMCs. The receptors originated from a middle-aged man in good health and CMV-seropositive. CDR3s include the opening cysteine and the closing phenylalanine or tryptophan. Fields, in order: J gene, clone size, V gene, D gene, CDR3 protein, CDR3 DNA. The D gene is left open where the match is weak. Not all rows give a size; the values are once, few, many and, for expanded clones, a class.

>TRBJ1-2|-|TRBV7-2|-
CASSQQGGGYGYTF
TGTGCCAGCAGCCAACAGGGTGGCGGTTATGGCTACACCTTC
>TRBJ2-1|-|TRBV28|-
CASSRTGTNEQFF
TGTGCCAGCAGCCGAACAGGGACCAATGAGCAGTTCTTC
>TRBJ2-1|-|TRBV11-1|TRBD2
CASSLGRAGVFSNEQFF
TGTGCCAGCAGCTTAGGTCGCGCGGGAGTATTCAGTAATGAGCAGTTCTTC
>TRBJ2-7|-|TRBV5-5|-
CASSFETGKGGEQYF
TGTGCCAGCAGCTTCGAGACAGGGAAAGGAGGGGAGCAGTACTTC
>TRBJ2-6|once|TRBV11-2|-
CASSLFQAGANVLTF
TGTGCCAGCAGCTTATTTCAGGCCGGGGCCAACGTCCTGACTTTC
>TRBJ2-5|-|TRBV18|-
CASSPRGGRAPETQYF
TGTGCCAGCTCACCGCGAGGGGGGAGGGCCCCCGAGACCCAGTACTTC
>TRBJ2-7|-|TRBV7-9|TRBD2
CASSPGTTASYEQYF
TGTGCCAGCAGCCCCGGGACTACAGCTTCCTACGAGCAGTACTTC
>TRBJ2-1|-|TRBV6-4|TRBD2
CASSADWGGHEQFF
TGTGCCAGCAGTGCCGACTGGGGGGGTCATGAGCAGTTCTTC
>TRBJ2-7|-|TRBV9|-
CASSPYPTAGRYYEQYF
TGTGCCAGCAGCCCCTACCCGACCGCAGGCAGGTACTACGAGCAGTACTTC
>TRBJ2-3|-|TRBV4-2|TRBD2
CASSQAGAGGRTDTQYF
TGTGCCAGCAGCCAAGCTGGAGCGGGGGGGCGCACAGATACGCAGTATTTT
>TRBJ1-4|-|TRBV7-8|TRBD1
CASSPRDRVEKLFF
TGTGCCAGCAGCCCTAGGGACAGGGTTGAAAAACTGTTTTTT
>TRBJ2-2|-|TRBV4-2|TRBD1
CASSPQLDRVAGELFF
TGTGCCAGCAGCCCTCAGTTAGACAGGGTAGCCGGGGAGCTGTTTTTT
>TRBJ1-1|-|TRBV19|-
CATFPGGATEAFF
TGTGCCACCTTCCCGGGGGGGGCCACTGAAGCTTTCTTT
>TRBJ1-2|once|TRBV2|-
CASSEQEGPYYGYTF
TGTGCCAGCAGTGAACAGGAGGGGCCATACTATGGCTACACCTTC